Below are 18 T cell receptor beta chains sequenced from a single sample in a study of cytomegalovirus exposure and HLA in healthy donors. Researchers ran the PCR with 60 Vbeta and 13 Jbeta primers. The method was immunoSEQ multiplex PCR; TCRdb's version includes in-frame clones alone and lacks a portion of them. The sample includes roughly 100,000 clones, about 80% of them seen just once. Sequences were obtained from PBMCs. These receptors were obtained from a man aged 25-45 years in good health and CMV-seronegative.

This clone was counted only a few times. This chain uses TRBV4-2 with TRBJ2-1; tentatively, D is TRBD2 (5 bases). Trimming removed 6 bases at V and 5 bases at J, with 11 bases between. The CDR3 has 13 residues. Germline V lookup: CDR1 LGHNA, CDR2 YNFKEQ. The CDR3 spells CASSRDQNNEQFF. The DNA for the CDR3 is TGTGCCAGCAGTCGGGATCAGAACAATGAGCAGTTCTTC.

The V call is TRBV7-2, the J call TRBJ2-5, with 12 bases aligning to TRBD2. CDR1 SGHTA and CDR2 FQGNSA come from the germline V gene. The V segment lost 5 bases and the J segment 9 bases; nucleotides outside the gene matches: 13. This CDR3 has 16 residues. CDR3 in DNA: TGTGCCAGCAGCCCCGACTGGACTAGCGGGGTCCGGGCCCAGTACTTC. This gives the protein CASSPDWTSGVRAQYF.

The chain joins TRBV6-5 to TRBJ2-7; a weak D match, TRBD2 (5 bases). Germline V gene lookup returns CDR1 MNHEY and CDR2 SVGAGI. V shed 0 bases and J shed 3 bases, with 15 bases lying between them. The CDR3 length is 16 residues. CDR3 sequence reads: CASSYSHPGVGYEQYF. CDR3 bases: TGTGCCAGCAGTTACTCCCACCCCGGGGTAGGCTACGAGCAGTACTTC.

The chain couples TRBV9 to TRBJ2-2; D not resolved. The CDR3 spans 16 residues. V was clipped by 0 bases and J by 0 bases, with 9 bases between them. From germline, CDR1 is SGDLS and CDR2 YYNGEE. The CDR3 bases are TGTGCCAGCAGCGTAGTTTGGGCTTCGAACACCGGGGAGCTGTTTTTT. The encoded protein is CASSVVWASNTGELFF.

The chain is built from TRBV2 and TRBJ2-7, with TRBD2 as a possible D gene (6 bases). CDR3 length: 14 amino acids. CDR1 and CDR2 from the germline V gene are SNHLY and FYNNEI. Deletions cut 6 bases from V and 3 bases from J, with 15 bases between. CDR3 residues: CASRDFLRGYEQYF. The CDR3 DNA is TGTGCCAGCAGGGACTTTTTGCGGGGCTACGAGCAGTACTTC.

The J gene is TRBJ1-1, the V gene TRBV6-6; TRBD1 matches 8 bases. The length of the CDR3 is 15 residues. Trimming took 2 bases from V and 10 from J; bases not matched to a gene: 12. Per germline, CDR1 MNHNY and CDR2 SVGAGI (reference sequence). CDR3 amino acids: CASSYPLGRGQGAFF. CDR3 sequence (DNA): TGTGCCAGCAGTTACCCACTAGGCAGGGGGCAAGGAGCTTTCTTT.

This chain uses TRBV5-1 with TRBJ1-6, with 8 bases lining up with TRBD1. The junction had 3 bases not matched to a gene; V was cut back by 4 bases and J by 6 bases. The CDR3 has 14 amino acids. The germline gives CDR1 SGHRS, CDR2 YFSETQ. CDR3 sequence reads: CASSEGQGNSPLHF. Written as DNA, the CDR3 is TGCGCCAGCAGCGAAGGACAGGGTAATTCACCCCTCCACTTT.

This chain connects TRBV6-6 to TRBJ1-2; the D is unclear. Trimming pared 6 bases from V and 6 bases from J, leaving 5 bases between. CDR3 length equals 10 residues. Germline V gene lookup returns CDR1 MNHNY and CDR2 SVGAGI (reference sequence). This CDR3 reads CASSRDGYTF. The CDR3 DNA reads TGTGCCAGCAGCCGAGATGGCTACACCTTC.

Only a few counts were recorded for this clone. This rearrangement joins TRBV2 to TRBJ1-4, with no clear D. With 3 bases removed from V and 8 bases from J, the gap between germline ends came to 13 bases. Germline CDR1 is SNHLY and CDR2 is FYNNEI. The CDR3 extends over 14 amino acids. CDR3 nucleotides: TGTGCCAGCAGTGATTACAGAACGGGGGAAAAACTGTTTTTT. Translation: CASSDYRTGEKLFF.

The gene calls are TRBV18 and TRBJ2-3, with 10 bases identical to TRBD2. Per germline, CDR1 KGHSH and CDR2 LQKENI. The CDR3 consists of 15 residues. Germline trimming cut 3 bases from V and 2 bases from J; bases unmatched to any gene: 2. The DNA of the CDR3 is TGTGCCAGCTCACCCGGACTAGCGGTCACAGATACGCAGTATTTT. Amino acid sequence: CASSPGLAVTDTQYF.

The CDR3 region has the DNA TGTGCCAGCAGTTGGCAGACAGGGGGTACGCAGTATTTT. Protein: CASSWQTGGTQYF. The J gene is TRBJ2-3, the V gene TRBV6-5, with 9 bases aligning to TRBD1. CDR3 length equals 13 residues. The V gene's germline CDR1 is MNHEY and CDR2 SVGAGI. Germline trimming cut 4 bases from V and 8 bases from J; bases unmatched to any gene: 4.

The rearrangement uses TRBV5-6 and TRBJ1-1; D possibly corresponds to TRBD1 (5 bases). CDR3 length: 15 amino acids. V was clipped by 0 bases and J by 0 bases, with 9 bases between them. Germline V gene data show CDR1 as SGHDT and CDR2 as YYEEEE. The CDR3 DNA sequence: TGTGCCAGCAGCTTGGGGGCAGGGCTGAACACTGAAGCTTTCTTT. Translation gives CASSLGAGLNTEAFF.

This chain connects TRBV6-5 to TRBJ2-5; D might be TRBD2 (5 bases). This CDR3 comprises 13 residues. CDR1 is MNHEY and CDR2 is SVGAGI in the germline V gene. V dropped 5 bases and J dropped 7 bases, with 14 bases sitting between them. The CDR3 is CASSLGVEGTQYF. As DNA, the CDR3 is TGTGCCAGCAGTCTGGGAGTCGAAGGGACCCAGTACTTC.

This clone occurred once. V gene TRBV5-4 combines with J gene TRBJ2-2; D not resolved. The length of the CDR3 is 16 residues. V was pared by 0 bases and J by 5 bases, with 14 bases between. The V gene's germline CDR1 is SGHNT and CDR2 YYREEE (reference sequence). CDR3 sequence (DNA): TGTGCCAGCAGCTTGGATGCTATTTCGAGGACCGGGGAGCTGTTTTTT. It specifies CASSLDAISRTGELFF.

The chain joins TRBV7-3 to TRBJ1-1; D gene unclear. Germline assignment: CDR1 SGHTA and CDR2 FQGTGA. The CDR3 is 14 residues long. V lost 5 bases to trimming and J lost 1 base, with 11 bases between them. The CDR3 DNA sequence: TGTGCCAGCAGCCCCAGAGGAGGGAACACTGAAGCTTTCTTT. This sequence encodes CASSPRGGNTEAFF.

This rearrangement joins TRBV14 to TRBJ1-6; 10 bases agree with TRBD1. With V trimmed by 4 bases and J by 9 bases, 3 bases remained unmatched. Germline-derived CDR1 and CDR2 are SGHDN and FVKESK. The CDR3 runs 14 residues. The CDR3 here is CASSPRTGGSPLHF. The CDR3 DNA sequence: TGTGCCAGCAGCCCCCGGACAGGGGGTTCACCCCTCCACTTT.

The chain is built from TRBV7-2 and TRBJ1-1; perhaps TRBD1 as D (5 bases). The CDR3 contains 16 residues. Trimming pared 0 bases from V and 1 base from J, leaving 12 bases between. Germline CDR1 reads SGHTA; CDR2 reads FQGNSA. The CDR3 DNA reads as TGTGCCAGCAGCTTAGCTAGCGGGGGAGGGAACACTGAAGCTTTCTTT. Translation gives CASSLASGGGNTEAFF.

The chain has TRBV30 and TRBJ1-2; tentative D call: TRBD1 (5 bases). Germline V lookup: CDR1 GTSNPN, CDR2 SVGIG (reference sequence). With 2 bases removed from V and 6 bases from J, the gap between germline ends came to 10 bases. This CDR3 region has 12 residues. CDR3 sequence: CAWSSTTDGYTF. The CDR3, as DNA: TGTGCCTGGAGTTCTACGACAGATGGCTACACCTTC.